These 15 T cell receptor beta chains originate from one sample sequenced in a study of naive and memory T cell subsets. General study results and limits: Especially in CD8 cells, naive repertoires contained a few larger clonotypes, possibly CD45RA-re-expressing memory cells.

These receptors have no known antigen. Both TRBC1 and TRBC2 were covered by a beta constant-region primer of two equimolar oligonucleotides. The ligated cDNA underwent four PCR rounds using SP2 and nested alpha and beta constant-region primers. In TCRdb, the UMI-ligation and nested PCR reads were re-called with MiXCR into one record per CDR3 protein. The sample carries more than 120,000 distinct CDR3 sequences, 15% to 20% recorded once. Sequencing was performed on naive CD8+ T cells from blood. These receptors were collected from a human donor in good health.

This rearrangement joins TRBV29-1 to TRBJ1-1; the D is unclear. The CDR3 has 12 residues. Per the germline V gene, CDR1 is SQVTM and CDR2 is ANQGSEA. V was trimmed by 1 base and J by 6 bases, leaving 9 bases between them. The CDR3 loop is CSVEGPGPEAFF. The CDR3 region has the DNA TGCAGCGTTGAAGGCCCCGGGCCTGAAGCTTTCTTT.

This chain joins TRBV29-1 and TRBJ2-1; 10 bases align to TRBD2. Losses at the gene ends were 4 bases for V and 2 bases for J; bases not matched to a gene: 5. The CDR3 extends over 15 amino acids. Germline V gene data show CDR1 as SQVTM and CDR2 as ANQGSEA. Here the CDR3 reads CSVAGSGRAYNEQFF. CDR3 nucleotide sequence: TGCAGCGTTGCCGGCAGCGGGAGGGCCTACAATGAGCAGTTCTTC.

This clonotype was found a few times. The chain has TRBV20-1 and TRBJ1-4, with D possibly matching TRBD1 (6 bases). The CDR3 length is 16 residues. Trimming took 0 bases from V and 4 from J, leaving 15 bases between them. Germline V gene lookup returns CDR1 DFQATT and CDR2 SNEGSKA (reference sequence). The CDR3 region has the DNA TGCAGTGCTAGAGATATCGGGGGCCATTTTAATGAAAAACTGTTTTTT. Protein sequence: CSARDIGGHFNEKLFF.

The chain is built from TRBV11-2 and TRBJ2-3; D remains unclear. This CDR3 spans 17 amino acids. Germline lookup yields CDR1 SGHAT and CDR2 FQNNGV. V gave up 0 bases and J gave up 0 bases, with 13 bases separating them. CDR3 sequence: CASSLELWGSSTDTQYF. The CDR3 bases are TGTGCCAGCAGCTTAGAACTCTGGGGATCTAGCACAGATACGCAGTATTTT.

There are many counts of this clonotype. The chain is built from TRBV10-3 and TRBJ2-7; no clear D gene. Germline CDR1 and CDR2: ENHRY and SYGVKD. The V and J ends lost 5 bases and 0 bases respectively, with 11 bases between them. The CDR3 consists of 14 residues. The CDR3 sequence: CAISLDRSSYEQYF. Here the CDR3 DNA reads TGTGCCATCAGTCTCGACCGTAGCTCCTACGAGCAGTACTTC.

The rearrangement uses TRBV6-1 and TRBJ2-1, with D possibly being TRBD2 (5 bases). Germline CDR1 reads MNHNS; CDR2 reads SASEGT. The CDR3 covers 15 residues. V gave up 8 bases and J gave up 6 bases, with 20 bases separating them. The CDR3: CASLEPDYPPNEQFF. The CDR3 DNA is TGTGCCAGCTTAGAGCCTGACTACCCCCCCAATGAGCAGTTCTTC.

This clonotype was found a few times. The rearrangement links TRBV7-8 to TRBJ2-1; TRBD2 agrees at 8 bases. Germline CDR1 and CDR2: SGHVS and FQNEAQ. J lost 5 bases, V lost 11 bases, and 8 bases had no gene match. The CDR3 loop spans 13 amino acids. CDR3 DNA sequence: TGTGCCGGAGCGGGAGAATCTCACAATGAGCAGTTCTTC. Protein product: CAGAGESHNEQFF.

The chain links TRBV28 to TRBJ1-5; D call uncertain. V was clipped by 3 bases and J by 1 base, with 7 bases between them. This CDR3 spans 14 amino acids. CDR1 and CDR2 (germline): MDHEN, SYDVKM. The chain's CDR3 is CASSFPISNQPQHF. The CDR3 nucleotides read TGTGCCAGCAGTTTTCCCATCAGCAATCAGCCCCAGCATTTT.

The rearrangement uses TRBV13 and TRBJ1-1, with D tentatively TRBD1 (6 bases). Germline V CDR1 and CDR2: PRHDT, FYEKMQ (reference sequence). The CDR3 consists of 13 residues. V gave up 5 bases and J gave up 5 bases, with 12 bases separating them. CDR3 residues: CASSQQGWTEAFF. The CDR3, as DNA: TGTGCCAGCAGCCAACAGGGATGGACTGAAGCTTTCTTT.

This clonotype was counted between two and nine times. V and J are TRBV28 and TRBJ2-3, with 8 nucleotides matching TRBD2. Germline V gene sequence: CDR1 MDHEN, CDR2 SYDVKM. The CDR3 totals 15 residues. Losses at the gene ends were 3 bases for V and 0 bases for J; bases not matched to a gene: 2. The chain's CDR3 is CASSFPSGSTDTQYF. CDR3 nucleotides: TGTGCCAGCAGTTTCCCTAGCGGGAGCACAGATACGCAGTATTTT.

This clonotype was seen ten or more times. The chain is built from TRBV7-2 and TRBJ2-3, with D possibly matching TRBD1 (5 bases). The V end was cut by 3 bases, the J end by 2 bases, with 6 bases between. The germline V gene has CDR1 SGHTA and CDR2 FQGNSA. The CDR3 runs to 13 residues. In nucleotides, the CDR3 is TGTGCCAGCAGCTTGGACAACACAGATACGCAGTATTTT. Amino acids: CASSLDNTDTQYF. The full variable domain, rest sourced from reference TRBV7-2 and TRBJ2-3, is GAGVSQSPSNKVTEKGKDVELRCDPISGHTALYWYRQSLGQGLEFLIYFQGNSAPDKSGLPSDRFSAERTGGSVSTLTIQRTQQEDSAVYLCASSLDNTDTQYFGPGTRLTVL.

This clonotype was counted between two and nine times. The chain employs TRBV12-3 or TRBV12-4 and TRBJ2-7; no clear D gene. V was shortened by 3 bases and J by 2 bases, with 8 bases between the two germline ends. This CDR3 has 13 residues. DNA for the CDR3: TGTGCCAGCAGTTTCGGTCCGACCTACGAGCAGTACTTC. Translation: CASSFGPTYEQYF.

The rearrangement links TRBV28 to TRBJ2-7; 7 bases fit TRBD1. CDR3 size: 14 residues. Germline trimming cut 6 bases from V and 3 bases from J; bases unmatched to any gene: 8. Looked up from germline, CDR1 is MDHEN and CDR2 is SYDVKM. The CDR3 DNA follows: TGTGCCAGCAGCCCGGGACAGAACGTCTACGAGCAGTACTTC. Translating it yields CASSPGQNVYEQYF.

Only a few counts were recorded for this clonotype. The chain uses TRBV28 and TRBJ1-5; D ambiguous. V was clipped by 3 bases and J by 6 bases, with 6 bases between them. Germline V CDR1 and CDR2: MDHEN, SYDVKM. There are 12 residues in the CDR3. CDR3 loop: CASSFTLQPQHF. For the CDR3, the DNA is TGTGCCAGCAGTTTCACGCTTCAGCCCCAGCATTTT. The full variable domain, with the rest looked up from reference TRBV28 and TRBJ1-5, is DVKVTQSSRYLVKRTGEKVFLECVQDMDHENMFWYRQDPGLGLRLIYFSYDVKMKEKGDIPEGYSVSREKKERFSLILESASTNQTSMYLCASSFTLQPQHFGDGTRLSIL.

This clonotype was seen more than once but under ten times. The J gene is TRBJ1-1, the V gene TRBV29-1; TRBD1 is a possible D gene (5 bases). V was pared by 4 bases and J by 3 bases, with 6 bases between. Germline lookup yields CDR1 SQVTM and CDR2 ANQGSEA. The CDR3 loop spans 11 amino acids. CDR3: CSVGQYTEAFF. The CDR3 nucleotides read TGCAGCGTTGGACAGTACACTGAAGCTTTCTTT.